A selection of T cell receptor beta chains follows, all from one sample in a study of CD8+CD57+ T cells in acquired aplastic anemia. TCRdb re-called the reads through MiXCR, storing one row per CDR3 protein. The sample includes approximately 150,000 distinct CDR3 sequences, less than 60% of them seen just once. The sequenced sample was sorted CD4+, CD8+, or CD8+CD57+ T cells (not recorded which) from PBMCs. The source is a human donor with aplastic anemia. CDR3s include the opening cysteine and the closing phenylalanine or tryptophan. A D gene is named only where the DNA matches it firmly. Size values are once, few and many counts, or a class for expanded clones, and some rows have none.

size: -; D: -; J: TRBJ1-2; length: 12; V: TRBV9; CDR3: CASSVEGGVLTF; DNA: TGTGCCAGCAGCGTAGAGGGGGGAGTGCTCACCTTC
size: -; D: TRBD1; J: TRBJ1-1; length: 13; V: TRBV19; CDR3: CASSNNRGTEAFF; DNA: TGTGCCAGTAGTAACAACAGGGGGACTGAAGCTTTCTTT
size: many; D: -; J: TRBJ1-2; length: 13; V: TRBV6-2/TRBV6-3; CDR3: CASSYSVSLGYTF; DNA: TGTGCCAGCAGTTACTCGGTCTCCCTCGGCTACACCTTC
size: -; D: -; J: TRBJ2-7; length: 16; V: TRBV10-2; CDR3: CASSEAGSFVSYEQYF; DNA: TGCGCCAGCAGTGAGGCGGGTAGCTTCGTTTCCTACGAGCAGTACTTC
size: -; D: TRBD1; J: TRBJ1-6; length: 14; V: TRBV6-1; CDR3: CASTDRVHNSPLHF; DNA: TGTGCCAGCACGGACAGGGTCCATAATTCACCCCTCCACTTT
size: many; D: TRBD1; J: TRBJ1-4; length: 15; V: TRBV7-9; CDR3: CASSMTGGGGEKLFF; DNA: TGTGCCAGCAGCATGACAGGGGGTGGCGGTGAAAAACTGTTTTTT
size: -; D: TRBD1; J: TRBJ1-2; length: 13; V: TRBV2; CDR3: CASSKGQGLGYTF; DNA: TGTGCCAGCAGTAAGGGACAGGGGTTGGGCTACACCTTC
size: many; D: TRBD1; J: TRBJ1-6; length: 14; V: TRBV20-1; CDR3: CSARGQGAPSPLHF; DNA: TGCAGTGCTAGAGGCCAGGGGGCACCTTCACCCCTCCACTTT
size: many; D: TRBD1; J: TRBJ1-4; length: 16; V: TRBV11-1; CDR3: CASSSGQGLLHEKLFF; DNA: TGTGCCAGCAGCTCAGGACAGGGCCTCCTACATGAAAAACTGTTTTTT
size: -; D: TRBD2; J: TRBJ2-2; length: 16; V: TRBV10-3; CDR3: CAISGLAGAVTGELFF; DNA: TGTGCCATCAGTGGACTAGCGGGGGCGGTCACCGGGGAGCTGTTTTTT
size: many; D: -; J: TRBJ2-7; length: 16; V: TRBV13; CDR3: CASSSIGRGPSYEQYF; DNA: TGTGCCAGCAGCTCAATCGGGAGGGGGCCGTCCTACGAGCAGTACTTC
size: -; D: TRBD2; J: TRBJ2-1; length: 16; V: TRBV6-1; CDR3: CASSPGLAGGDNEQFF; DNA: TGTGCCAGCAGTCCCGGACTAGCGGGGGGAGACAATGAGCAGTTCTTC
size: once; D: -; J: TRBJ1-1; length: 13; V: TRBV6-1; CDR3: CASSGVGGTEAFF; DNA: TGTGCCAGCAGTGGGGTGGGGGGCACTGAAGCTTTCTTT
size: many; D: -; J: TRBJ1-2; length: 14; V: TRBV20-1; CDR3: CSARGLRASYGYTF; DNA: TGCAGTGCTAGAGGGCTCAGGGCTAGTTATGGCTACACCTTC
size: many; D: -; J: TRBJ1-6; length: 14; V: TRBV12-3/TRBV12-4; CDR3: CASSLYPYDSPLHF; DNA: TGTGCCAGCAGTTTGTACCCCTACGATTCACCCCTCCACTTT
size: many; D: TRBD1; J: TRBJ2-2; length: 14; V: TRBV29-1; CDR3: CSVDGGQHTGELFF; DNA: TGCAGCGTTGATGGGGGACAGCACACCGGGGAGCTGTTTTTT
size: -; D: -; J: TRBJ2-4; length: 11; V: TRBV29-1; CDR3: CSVEDRVIQYF; DNA: TGCAGCGTTGAAGACCGGGTCATTCAGTACTTC
size: -; D: TRBD1; J: TRBJ1-2; length: 13; V: TRBV19; CDR3: CASRMTGIYGYTF; DNA: TGTGCCAGTAGGATGACAGGGATCTATGGCTACACCTTC
size: many; D: -; J: TRBJ2-5; length: 12; V: TRBV20-1; CDR3: CSLGLNGETQYF; DNA: TGCAGTCTTGGACTCAACGGGGAGACCCAGTACTTC
size: -; D: TRBD2; J: TRBJ2-1; length: 16; V: TRBV6-5; CDR3: CASSYSRTSGRNEQFF; DNA: TGTGCCAGCAGTTACTCTAGGACTAGCGGGAGGAATGAGCAGTTCTTC
size: -; D: -; J: TRBJ1-6; length: 16; V: TRBV30; CDR3: CAWSDVQWARNSPLHF; DNA: TGTGCCTGGAGTGATGTACAGTGGGCTCGGAATTCACCCCTCCACTTT
size: -; D: -; J: TRBJ1-2; length: 11; V: TRBV20-1; CDR3: CSANRESGYTF; DNA: TGCAGTGCTAACAGGGAGAGCGGCTACACCTTC
size: -; D: -; J: TRBJ1-3; length: 13; V: TRBV2; CDR3: CASIRGLGNTIYF; DNA: TGTGCCAGCATACGGGGGCTTGGAAACACCATATATTTT
size: -; D: TRBD1; J: TRBJ1-2; length: 14; V: TRBV7-9; CDR3: CASGPQGAVYGYTF; DNA: TGTGCCAGCGGTCCACAGGGGGCCGTTTATGGCTACACCTTC
size: many; D: TRBD2; J: TRBJ2-1; length: 18; V: TRBV7-3; CDR3: CASSLNSGIAGGRNEQFF; DNA: TGTGCCAGCAGCTTAAATTCAGGGATAGCGGGGGGGAGGAATGAGCAGTTCTTC
size: -; D: -; J: TRBJ2-3; length: 13; V: TRBV24-1; CDR3: CAASDRVTDTQYF; DNA: TGTGCCGCCAGTGACCGCGTCACAGATACGCAGTATTTT
size: many; D: -; J: TRBJ1-4; length: 13; V: TRBV20-1; CDR3: CSARQASGEKLFF; DNA: TGCAGTGCTAGACAGGCCTCCGGTGAAAAACTGTTTTTT
size: few; D: -; J: TRBJ2-3; length: 14; V: TRBV7-2; CDR3: CASSWPTSTDTQYF; DNA: TGTGCCAGCAGCTGGCCGACCAGCACAGATACGCAGTATTTT
size: many; D: -; J: TRBJ2-1; length: 17; V: TRBV5-1; CDR3: CASSLGSGHLSYNEQFF; DNA: TGCGCCAGCAGCTTGGGTTCAGGGCACCTCTCCTACAATGAGCAGTTCTTC
size: many; D: -; J: TRBJ1-1; length: 14; V: TRBV7-9; CDR3: CASSLGRQAGEAFF; DNA: TGTGCCAGCAGCTTAGGTCGACAGGCGGGTGAAGCTTTCTTT
size: few; D: TRBD2; J: TRBJ2-5; length: 16; V: TRBV15; CDR3: CATSRVRGRDPETQYF; DNA: TGTGCCACCAGCAGAGTCCGCGGGAGGGACCCAGAGACCCAGTACTTC
size: many; D: -; J: TRBJ1-1; length: 13; V: TRBV7-3; CDR3: CASSGQGLSEAFF; DNA: TGTGCCAGCAGCGGGCAGGGTCTTTCTGAAGCTTTCTTT
size: many; D: TRBD1; J: TRBJ2-5; length: 16; V: TRBV15; CDR3: CATSRDLGQSEETQYF; DNA: TGTGCCACCAGCAGAGATCTGGGACAGAGCGAAGAGACCCAGTACTTC
size: few; D: -; J: TRBJ2-2; length: 13; V: TRBV6-5; CDR3: CASRLDAFGELFF; DNA: TGTGCCAGCAGATTAGACGCTTTCGGGGAGCTGTTTTTT
size: many; D: -; J: TRBJ2-1; length: 13; V: TRBV7-8; CDR3: CASSENYYNEQFF; DNA: TGTGCCAGCAGCGAGAACTACTACAATGAGCAGTTCTTC
size: -; D: TRBD1; J: TRBJ1-6; length: 15; V: TRBV10-3; CDR3: CAIRGDSSYNSPLHF; DNA: TGTGCCATCAGGGGGGACAGTTCATATAATTCACCCCTCCACTTT
size: many; D: -; J: TRBJ2-1; length: 11; V: TRBV2; CDR3: CASCGYNEQFF; DNA: TGTGCCAGCTGTGGATACAATGAGCAGTTCTTC
size: many; D: TRBD2; J: TRBJ2-3; length: 18; V: TRBV7-9; CDR3: CASSLALSTSGPTDTQYF; DNA: TGTGCCAGCAGCTTAGCGCTGAGCACTAGCGGGCCCACAGATACGCAGTATTTT
size: few; D: -; J: TRBJ2-2; length: 14; V: TRBV7-2; CDR3: CALSRQTHTGELFF; DNA: TGTGCCCTTAGCCGACAAACTCACACCGGGGAGCTGTTTTTT
size: many; D: TRBD2; J: TRBJ2-5; length: 15; V: TRBV20-1; CDR3: CSAKTGTSSGETQYF; DNA: TGCAGTGCTAAAACCGGGACTAGCAGCGGAGAGACCCAGTACTTC
size: few; D: TRBD1; J: TRBJ2-7; length: 13; V: TRBV29-1; CDR3: CSVEGDRDYEQYF; DNA: TGCAGCGTTGAAGGGGACAGGGACTACGAGCAGTACTTC
size: -; D: -; J: TRBJ1-3; length: 12; V: TRBV29-1; CDR3: CSVDASGNTIYF; DNA: TGCAGCGTTGATGCTTCTGGAAACACCATATATTTT
size: -; D: -; J: TRBJ1-6; length: 13; V: TRBV7-9; CDR3: CASSLSWDSPLHF; DNA: TGTGCCAGCAGCTTATCGTGGGATTCACCCCTCCACTTT
size: few; D: TRBD2; J: TRBJ2-7; length: 16; V: TRBV20-1; CDR3: CSASPSGGMGSYEQYF; DNA: TGCAGTGCTAGCCCCTCGGGGGGTATGGGCTCCTACGAGCAGTACTTC
size: few; D: TRBD1; J: TRBJ1-2; length: 13; V: TRBV15; CDR3: CATSTRTGDGYTF; DNA: TGTGCCACCAGCACACGGACAGGGGATGGCTACACCTTC
size: -; D: -; J: TRBJ2-7; length: 16; V: TRBV12-3/TRBV12-4; CDR3: CASSPLTATSVYEQYF; DNA: TGTGCCAGCAGCCCCTTGACTGCGACTTCCGTGTACGAGCAGTACTTC
size: once; D: -; J: TRBJ1-2; length: 13; V: TRBV9; CDR3: CASSVGVDYGYTF; DNA: TGTGCCAGCAGCGTCGGGGTTGACTATGGCTACACCTTC
size: -; D: TRBD1; J: TRBJ1-3; length: 14; V: TRBV19; CDR3: CASTPTGAGNTIYF; DNA: TGTGCCAGTACTCCGACAGGGGCTGGAAACACCATATATTTT
size: -; D: TRBD1; J: TRBJ2-1; length: 14; V: TRBV5-1; CDR3: CASSWGTGGDEQFF; DNA: TGCGCCAGCAGCTGGGGGACAGGGGGGGATGAGCAGTTCTTC
size: -; D: -; J: TRBJ2-1; length: 15; V: TRBV15; CDR3: CAASSYSSGYNEQFF; DNA: TGTGCCGCCAGCAGTTACTCTAGTGGCTACAATGAGCAGTTCTTC
size: once; D: -; J: TRBJ1-6; length: 13; V: TRBV7-6; CDR3: CATGSSYNSPLHF; DNA: TGTGCCACTGGGAGCTCCTATAATTCACCCCTCCACTTT
size: -; D: -; J: TRBJ1-1; length: 11; V: TRBV29-1; CDR3: CSVQKGEGAFF; DNA: TGCAGCGTGCAGAAAGGGGAGGGGGCTTTCTTT
size: many; D: TRBD1; J: TRBJ1-1; length: 14; V: TRBV7-2; CDR3: CASSSQGANTEAFF; DNA: TGTGCCAGCAGCTCACAGGGGGCCAACACTGAAGCTTTCTTT
size: -; D: TRBD1; J: TRBJ2-7; length: 14; V: TRBV25-1; CDR3: CASSTGQGEYEQYF; DNA: TGTGCCAGCAGTACGGGACAGGGGGAATACGAGCAGTACTTC
size: -; D: -; J: TRBJ1-6; length: 14; V: TRBV10-3; CDR3: CATTNEAYNSPLHF; DNA: TGTGCCACAACTAACGAGGCTTATAATTCACCCCTCCACTTT
size: -; D: -; J: TRBJ2-7; length: 12; V: TRBV7-7; CDR3: CATGPRGGEQYF; DNA: TGTGCCACCGGTCCGAGAGGGGGAGAGCAGTACTTC
size: many; D: TRBD1; J: TRBJ1-5; length: 13; V: TRBV12-3/TRBV12-4; CDR3: CASREDRNQPQHF; DNA: TGTGCCAGCAGAGAGGACAGGAATCAGCCCCAGCATTTT